These 10 T cell receptor beta chains were sequenced from one sample in a study of T cells in women clearing cervical HPV infection. This table comes from immunoSEQ multiplex PCR, and its TCRdb copy is limited to in-frame clones, with some not included. Its clone listing holds approximately 28,000 clones. Sequenced sample: blood buffy coat. All receptors derive from a woman aged 18-69 years with a cervical HPV16 infection that either progressed to CIN3+ or cleared (not recorded which).

As for this clone: The CDR3 end lies 3 residues beyond the end of the read and is filled in from the germline J gene. The chain joins TRBV6-1 to TRBJ2-7, with 13 bases lining up with TRBD2. CDR3 size: 15 residues. After removal of 4 bases from V and 5 bases from J, the junction contained 5 bases not matched to a gene. Germline V lookup: CDR1 MNHNS, CDR2 SASEGT. The CDR3 sequence: CASSVGLAGAHEQYF. CDR3 DNA (partial): TGTGCCAGCAGTGTAGGACTAGCGGGAGCCCACGAG.

Remarks on this clone: Read sequence stops 3 residues before the CDR3 end, and the germline J gene provides the missing end. The rearrangement joins TRBV7-9 to TRBJ1-2; 7 nucleotides align to TRBD1. The CDR3 has 14 residues. Germline-derived CDR1 and CDR2 are SEHNR and FQNEAQ (reference sequence). This chain's CDR3 is CASSLERQGQGYTF. CDR3 DNA (partial): TGTGCCAGCAGCTTGGAAAGACAGGGTCAGGGC.

For this clone: The read comes to an end 3 residues before the CDR3 does, leaving the germline J gene to fill in the end. The chain carries TRBV7-7 and TRBJ2-3; 8 nucleotides align to TRBD2. J gave up 4 bases and V 3 bases, and 9 bases lay outside the gene matches. The CDR3 is 16 residues long. The germline gives CDR1 SSHAT, CDR2 FNYEAQ (reference sequence). The part of the CDR3 DNA that was read is TGTGCCAGCAGCTTGGGGCTAGCGGGTCCCGCAGATACG. Translating gives CASSLGLAGPADT. The full CDR3 sequence reads CASSLGLAGPADTQYF.

This clone is large by frequency. Read sequence stops 3 residues before the CDR3 end, and the germline J gene provides the missing end. The rearrangement joins TRBV30 to TRBJ2-1; possible D gene TRBD2, 5 bases. CDR1 is GTSNPN and CDR2 is SVGIG in the germline V gene (reference sequence). CDR3 length: 12 amino acids. Trimming removed 6 bases at V and 6 bases at J, with 12 bases between. The CDR3 sequence: CACGLPGNEQFF. The CDR3 bases that were read are TGTGCCTGCGGACTCCCAGGCAATGAG.

The sequenced CDR3 bases are TGCGCCAGCACGGATGACAGGCACTCCTACAATGAG. This translates into CASTDDRHSYNE. The full CDR3 sequence reads CASTDDRHSYNEQFF. V usage is TRBV5-1 and J usage is TRBJ2-1; a weak D match, TRBD1 (6 bases). The CDR3 is cut off 3 residues early in the read; its end comes from the germline J gene. Germline values: CDR1 SGHRS, CDR2 YFSETQ. CDR3 length: 15 amino acids. Trimming took off 6 bases at V and 0 bases at J, with 13 bases between the two ends.

Remarks on this clone: The CDR3 end lies 3 residues beyond the end of the read and is filled in from the germline J gene. The chain has TRBV5-1 and TRBJ2-3; tentative D call: TRBD1 (5 bases). V lost 1 base, J lost 2 bases, and 8 bases lay in between. Germline loops: CDR1 SGHRS, CDR2 YFSETQ. The CDR3 runs 14 residues. CDR3 DNA (partial): TGCGCCAGCAGCTTGTCGGACAACACAGATACG. Encoded protein: CASSLSDNTDT. The whole CDR3 sequence reads CASSLSDNTDTQYF.

A note on this clone: The read is 3 residues too short to cover the CDR3 end, so that end is filled in from the germline J gene. The chain recombines TRBV25-1 with TRBJ1-6, with unresolved D. Germline-derived CDR1 and CDR2 are MGHDK and SYGVNS. V was cut by 1 base and J by 10 bases, with 17 bases left in between. This CDR3 has 16 residues. The CDR3 sequence is CASSEFNTGSSSPLHF. The covered CDR3 bases are TGTGCCAGCAGTGAATTCAATACCGGGTCAAGCTCACCC. Looking up the rest from reference TRBV25-1 and TRBJ1-6 gives the full variable domain: EADIYQTPRYLVIGTGKKITLECSQTMGHDKMYWYQQDPGMELHLIHYSYGVNSTEKGDLSSESTVSRIRTEHFPLTLESARPSHTSQYLCASSEFNTGSSSPLHFGNGTRLTVT.

Points on this clone: The sequence runs out 3 residues before the end of the CDR3; the remainder is reconstructed from the germline J gene. The genes are TRBV20-1 and TRBJ2-2, with D possibly matching TRBD2 (5 bases). The germline V and J ends were trimmed by 5 bases and 2 bases, with 18 bases remaining between them. This CDR3 has 16 amino acids. Per germline, CDR1 DFQATT and CDR2 SNEGSKA (reference sequence). The covered CDR3 bases are TGCAGTGCTGCACCACCTCAACTAGTTAACACCGGGGAG. The encoded protein is CSAAPPQLVNTGE. The whole CDR3 region reads CSAAPPQLVNTGELFF.

For this clone: The read finishes 3 residues shy of the CDR3 end, and the germline J gene is used to complete it. The rearrangement uses TRBV11-3 and TRBJ2-1, with D maybe TRBD2 (6 bases). CDR3 size: 15 residues. Trimming took 1 base from V and 5 from J, leaving 12 bases between them. The germline V gene encodes CDR1 SGHNT and CDR2 YENEEA. The CDR3 DNA, read in part, is TGTGCCAGCAGCTTAGGGGGAGCGGGCAACAATGAG. It is translated as CASSLGGAGNNE. The full CDR3 protein reads CASSLGGAGNNEQFF. The variable domain in full, with the rest retrieved from reference TRBV11-3 and TRBJ2-1, is EAGVVQSPRYKIIEKKQPVAFWCNPISGHNTLYWYLQNLGQGPELLIRYENEEAVDDSQLPKDRFSAERLKGVDSTLKIQPAELGDSAVYLCASSLGGAGNNEQFFGPGTRLTVL.

As regards this clone: The read falls 3 residues short of the CDR3 end, and the missing part is taken from the germline J gene. V usage is TRBV27 and J usage is TRBJ2-7; no reliable D call. The germline CDR1 and CDR2 sequences are MNHEY and SMNVEV (reference sequence). The ends were cut back, 5 bases at V and 2 bases at J, with 7 bases in the middle. This CDR3 spans 12 amino acids. Here the CDR3 reads CASSPATYEQYF. CDR3 DNA (partial): TGTGCCAGCAGTCCAGCGACCTACGAG.